This T cell receptor (beta chain) was sequenced during a study of PD-1 blockade in mismatch repair-deficient tumors. Study-level information: Patients had approximately 12 mismatch repair-deficient cancer types, all previously treated and progressing.

On this clone itself: Antigen unknown.

Study-wide results and limits: Tumor-resident clones, often undetectable pretreatment in blood, expanded then contracted after pembrolizumab.

The table came from immunoSEQ multiplex PCR; TCRdb's copy has only in-frame clones and leaves some out. The sample lists under 85,000 clones, approximately 78% seen once, with approximately 5% in the top ten. The V end was cut by 0 bases, the J end by 0 bases, with 9 bases between. The CDR3 is 15 residues long. Germline CDR1 is MGHRA and CDR2 is YSYEKL. All patients were mismatch repair deficient, assessed by either PCR or immunohistochemistry. TCRs were sequenced from a few patients responding to pembrolizumab. The sequence derives from an adult with mismatch repair-deficient cancer. The sequencing used peripheral blood, collected 2 weeks after starting pembrolizumab. V gene TRBV4-1 combines with J gene TRBJ2-7; TRBD1 or TRBD2 may be the D gene (5 bases each). DNA for the CDR3: TGCGCCAGCAGCCAAGAATGGGACCACTCCTACGAGCAGTACTTC. Amino acids: CASSQEWDHSYEQYF.